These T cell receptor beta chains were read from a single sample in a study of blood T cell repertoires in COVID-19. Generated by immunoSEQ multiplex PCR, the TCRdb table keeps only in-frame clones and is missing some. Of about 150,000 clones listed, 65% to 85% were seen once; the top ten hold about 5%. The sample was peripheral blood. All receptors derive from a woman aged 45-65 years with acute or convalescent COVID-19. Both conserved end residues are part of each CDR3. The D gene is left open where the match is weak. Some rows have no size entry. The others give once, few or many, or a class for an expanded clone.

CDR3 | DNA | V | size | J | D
CASRSGAAAGELFF | TGTGCCAGCCGCTCCGGAGCGGCGGCCGGGGAGCTGTTTTTT | TRBV5-4 | few | TRBJ2-2 | NA
CASSFTGTENTEAFF | TGCGCCAGCAGCTTTACCGGGACAGAGAACACTGAAGCTTTCTTT | TRBV5-1 | NA | TRBJ1-1 | TRBD1
CATSDFFRGKNTGELFF | TGTGCCACCAGTGATTTTTTCAGGGGAAAGAACACCGGGGAGCTGTTTTTT | TRBV24-1 | NA | TRBJ2-2 | NA
CASSPPRVTQYF | TGTGCCAGCAGCCCCCCCCGGGTGACCCAGTACTTC | TRBV6-2/TRBV6-3 | NA | TRBJ2-5 | NA
CASSYPGVQGTGELFF | TGTGCCAGCAGTTACCCCGGAGTACAGGGAACCGGGGAGCTGTTTTTT | TRBV6-5 | NA | TRBJ2-2 | NA
CASSIGLADPQETQYF | TGTGCCAGTAGTATCGGACTAGCGGACCCACAAGAGACCCAGTACTTC | TRBV19 | few | TRBJ2-5 | TRBD2
CASSLDGGQPQHF | TGTGCCAGCAGCTTAGACGGGGGACAGCCCCAGCATTTT | TRBV7-2 | NA | TRBJ1-5 | NA
CASSPSGGDYNEQFF | TGTGCCAGCAGCCCTAGCGGGGGAGATTACAATGAGCAGTTCTTC | TRBV7-2 | NA | TRBJ2-1 | TRBD2
CASLRGSQETQYF | TGTGCCAGCCTCAGGGGGAGTCAAGAGACCCAGTACTTC | TRBV6-5 | NA | TRBJ2-5 | TRBD1
CASSQVETNTEAFF | TGCGCCAGCAGCCAAGTTGAGACAAACACTGAAGCTTTCTTT | TRBV4-1 | NA | TRBJ1-1 | NA
CASSPGQGDSPLHF | TGCGCCAGCAGCCCCGGACAGGGCGACTCACCCCTCCACTTT | TRBV5-1 | NA | TRBJ1-6 | TRBD1
CSVRNLTGRTDTQYF | TGCAGCGTTCGGAATCTGACAGGGAGGACAGATACGCAGTATTTT | TRBV29-1 | NA | TRBJ2-3 | NA
CATSRDPWPSGDKNQPQHF | TGTGCCACCAGCAGAGATCCTTGGCCTTCAGGGGATAAGAATCAGCCCCAGCATTTT | TRBV15 | few | TRBJ1-5 | NA
CASGRDNQPQHF | TGTGCCAGTGGGAGGGACAATCAGCCCCAGCATTTT | TRBV9 | few | TRBJ1-5 | NA
CASRKGTGGNEQFF | TGTGCCAGCAGAAAAGGGACAGGGGGCAATGAGCAGTTCTTC | TRBV11-3 | NA | TRBJ2-1 | TRBD1
CASSLQGADQPQHF | TGTGCCAGCAGCTTACAGGGGGCGGATCAGCCCCAGCATTTT | TRBV7-8 | NA | TRBJ1-5 | TRBD1
CASSLDQDYGYTF | TGTGCCAGCAGCTTAGATCAGGACTATGGCTACACCTTC | TRBV7-2 | NA | TRBJ1-2 | NA
CASSYGGMNTEAFF | TGTGCCAGCAGTTATGGGGGGATGAACACTGAAGCTTTCTTT | TRBV6-5 | few | TRBJ1-1 | NA
CASSLGQGSYNEQFF | TGTGCCAGCAGTTTAGGACAGGGCTCCTACAATGAGCAGTTCTTC | TRBV27 | NA | TRBJ2-1 | TRBD1
CASSSLPNSYEQYF | TGTGCCAGCAGTTCCCTACCAAATTCCTACGAGCAGTACTTC | TRBV27 | NA | TRBJ2-7 | NA
CACLDSFYGYTF | TGTGCCTGCCTCGACAGCTTCTATGGCTACACCTTC | TRBV30 | NA | TRBJ1-2 | NA
CASSLRSGLNTEAFF | TGTGCCAGCAGCCTGAGGAGCGGGTTAAACACTGAAGCTTTCTTT | TRBV7-3 | few | TRBJ1-1 | NA
CASSLYFEGRGQPQHF | TGTGCCAGCAGTTTATATTTCGAAGGTAGGGGACAGCCCCAGCATTTT | TRBV27 | NA | TRBJ1-5 | NA
CASRSTAVAGGRTDTQYF | TGTGCCAGCAGATCAACCGCCGTTGCGGGGGGACGAACAGATACGCAGTATTTT | TRBV7-2 | once | TRBJ2-3 | TRBD2
CASSLEKAQPQHF | TGTGCCAGCAGCTTGGAAAAAGCTCAGCCCCAGCATTTT | TRBV5-8 | NA | TRBJ1-5 | NA
CSVGQSEANVLTF | TGCAGCGTGGGACAGTCTGAGGCCAACGTCCTGACTTTC | TRBV29-1 | NA | TRBJ2-6 | TRBD1
CASSLGGQGTTIYEQYF | TGTGCCAGCAGCTTGGGGGGACAGGGGACTACGATCTACGAGCAGTACTTC | TRBV5-4 | NA | TRBJ2-7 | TRBD1
CASSLTAGPEDIQYF | TGTGCCAGCTCCCTCACGGCGGGCCCTGAGGACATTCAGTACTTC | TRBV18 | NA | TRBJ2-4 | NA
CASSRSTGVTDTQYF | TGTGCCAGCAGCCGTAGTACAGGGGTCACAGATACGCAGTATTTT | TRBV7-8 | NA | TRBJ2-3 | TRBD1
CASSVEQLGGYGYTF | TGTGCCAGCAGCGTAGAACAATTGGGCGGGTATGGCTACACCTTC | TRBV9 | NA | TRBJ1-2 | NA
CAITLGQGGYTF | TGTGCCATCACCCTCGGACAGGGTGGCTACACCTTC | TRBV10-3 | NA | TRBJ1-2 | TRBD1
CASSPIDIFGNTIYF | TGTGCCAGCTCACCAATTGACATCTTCGGAAACACCATATATTTT | TRBV18 | NA | TRBJ1-3 | NA
CASSLGVAGNTDTQYF | TGTGCCAGCAGCTTAGGGGTAGCGGGGAACACAGATACGCAGTATTTT | TRBV13 | few | TRBJ2-3 | TRBD2
CASSPVVGAFGEKLFF | TGTGCCAGTAGTCCGGTGGTGGGGGCTTTCGGTGAAAAACTGTTTTTT | TRBV19 | NA | TRBJ1-4 | NA
CASHAGGGETQYF | TGTGCCAGCCACGCTGGGGGAGGGGAGACCCAGTACTTC | TRBV5-8 | NA | TRBJ2-5 | TRBD2
CAVGQGATGELFF | TGTGCCGTCGGACAGGGGGCCACCGGGGAGCTGTTTTTT | TRBV6-6 | NA | TRBJ2-2 | TRBD1
CASSASIGYTF | TGTGCCAGCAGTGCCTCTATCGGCTACACCTTC | TRBV25-1 | NA | TRBJ1-2 | NA
CASSFGLATMNTEAFF | TGTGCCAGCAGCTTCGGGTTAGCGACCATGAACACTGAAGCTTTCTTT | TRBV7-3 | NA | TRBJ1-1 | NA
CASSFLQGYGYTF | TGTGCCAGCAGTTTTCTCCAGGGCTATGGCTACACCTTC | TRBV28 | few | TRBJ1-2 | NA
CASSMWRGCLTDTQYF | TGTGCCAGCAGCATGTGGCGGGGGTGCCTCACAGATACGCAGTATTTT | TRBV21-1 | NA | TRBJ2-3 | NA
CASSHPGVQGAEKLFF | TGTGCCAGCAGCCACCCGGGGGTACAGGGGGCTGAAAAACTGTTTTTT | TRBV3-1/TRBV3-2 | once | TRBJ1-4 | TRBD1
CASSVGEGPGAFF | TGTGCCAGCAGCGTGGGGGAGGGCCCCGGGGCTTTCTTT | TRBV9 | NA | TRBJ1-1 | NA
CASSLETGRAFF | TGTGCCAGCAGCTTAGAGACAGGGCGAGCTTTCTTT | TRBV7-9 | NA | TRBJ1-1 | TRBD1
CASSTGTGDEKLFF | TGCGCCAGCAGCACCGGGACAGGGGACGAAAAACTGTTTTTT | TRBV5-1 | NA | TRBJ1-4 | TRBD1
CASSSTDYDRAAEAFF | TGTGCCAGCAGCTCCACTGATTACGACAGGGCGGCTGAAGCTTTCTTT | TRBV7-9 | few | TRBJ1-1 | TRBD1
CASRRVIQDTQYF | TGTGCCAGCAGGCGGGTCATTCAGGATACGCAGTATTTT | TRBV2 | NA | TRBJ2-3 | NA
CASSDSLLYGYTF | TGCGCCAGCAGTGACAGTCTTCTCTATGGCTACACCTTC | TRBV10-2 | NA | TRBJ1-2 | NA
CASSGLSWTEAFF | TGTGCCAGCAGCGGTTTATCGTGGACTGAAGCTTTCTTT | TRBV12-3/TRBV12-4 | NA | TRBJ1-1 | NA
CASSRSGLMNEQYF | TGTGCCAGCAGTCGTAGCGGACTTATGAACGAGCAGTACTTC | TRBV28 | NA | TRBJ2-7 | NA
CASSRQDNSPLHF | TGTGCCAGCAGTCGACAGGATAATTCACCCCTCCACTTT | TRBV28 | NA | TRBJ1-6 | NA
CASSPWQDNSGNTIYF | TGTGCCAGCTCACCATGGCAGGACAACTCTGGAAACACCATATATTTT | TRBV18 | NA | TRBJ1-3 | NA
CASQALSRNTIYF | TGTGCCAGTCAGGCTCTCTCCCGAAACACCATATATTTT | TRBV19 | NA | TRBJ1-3 | NA
CASSAYRESTEAFF | TGTGCCAGCAGTGCTTACAGGGAGAGCACTGAAGCTTTCTTT | TRBV2 | NA | TRBJ1-1 | NA
CASSAQEFGNQPQHF | TGTGCCAGCAGCGCACAGGAGTTCGGCAATCAGCCCCAGCATTTT | TRBV7-2 | NA | TRBJ1-5 | NA